This is a list of T cell receptor beta chains from one sample in a study of blood T cell repertoires in COVID-19. TCRdb's copy holds only in-frame clones and misses some; the assay was immunoSEQ multiplex PCR. The table lists fewer than 350,000 clones, around nine tenths of them singletons. The sequencing sample was made of PBMCs or T cells enriched from blood (not recorded which). The receptors come from a woman between 35 and 50 years old who had recovered from COVID-19. Both conserved end residues are part of each CDR3. Fields, in order: J gene, V gene, clone size, D gene, CDR3 protein, CDR3 DNA. D genes are given only for firm matches. A row's size may be missing; if present it is once, few, many or a size class.

j_gene: TRBJ1-6
v_gene: TRBV19
abundance: NA
d_gene: NA
CDR3aa: CASTQQGPTSPLHF
CDR3nt: TGTGCCAGTACACAACAGGGCCCCACTTCACCCCTCCACTTT

j_gene: TRBJ2-7
v_gene: TRBV7-2
abundance: NA
d_gene: TRBD2
CDR3aa: CASSLAASGPSYEQYF
CDR3nt: TGTGCCAGCAGCTTAGCGGCTAGCGGGCCTTCATACGAGCAGTACTTC

j_gene: TRBJ1-1
v_gene: TRBV6-1
abundance: NA
d_gene: NA
CDR3aa: CASSDGGSAEAFF
CDR3nt: TGTGCCAGCAGTGATGGGGGCTCGGCTGAAGCTTTCTTT

j_gene: TRBJ2-2
v_gene: TRBV18
abundance: NA
d_gene: TRBD1
CDR3aa: CASSPRTGGTGELFF
CDR3nt: TGTGCCAGCTCACCCCGGACAGGGGGCACCGGGGAGCTGTTTTTT

j_gene: TRBJ1-1
v_gene: TRBV4-3
abundance: NA
d_gene: TRBD1
CDR3aa: CASSQDRTGPSEAFF
CDR3nt: TGCGCCAGCAGCCAAGATCGGACAGGGCCGTCTGAAGCTTTCTTT

j_gene: TRBJ1-4
v_gene: TRBV12-3/TRBV12-4
abundance: NA
d_gene: NA
CDR3aa: CASSLREKLFF
CDR3nt: TGTGCCAGCAGTTTGAGGGAAAAACTGTTTTTT

j_gene: TRBJ1-3
v_gene: TRBV3-1/TRBV3-2
abundance: NA
d_gene: NA
CDR3aa: CASSQGWGPGNTIYF
CDR3nt: TGTGCCAGCAGCCAAGGGTGGGGGCCTGGAAACACCATATATTTT

j_gene: TRBJ1-1
v_gene: TRBV27
abundance: once
d_gene: NA
CDR3aa: CASTSNTEAFF
CDR3nt: TGTGCCAGCACCTCCAACACTGAAGCTTTCTTT

j_gene: TRBJ1-2
v_gene: TRBV18
abundance: NA
d_gene: TRBD1
CDR3aa: CASSPPGDSYGYTF
CDR3nt: TGTGCCAGCTCACCACCGGGGGACAGCTATGGCTACACCTTC

j_gene: TRBJ2-1
v_gene: TRBV19
abundance: NA
d_gene: TRBD2
CDR3aa: CASSLLAADNEQFF
CDR3nt: TGTGCCAGTAGTTTACTAGCGGCCGACAATGAGCAGTTCTTC

j_gene: TRBJ2-1
v_gene: TRBV3-1/TRBV3-2
abundance: NA
d_gene: TRBD2
CDR3aa: CASSPPGLYEQFF
CDR3nt: TGTGCCAGCAGCCCTCCGGGACTATACGAGCAGTTCTTC

j_gene: TRBJ1-1
v_gene: TRBV6-1
abundance: NA
d_gene: NA
CDR3aa: CASSEAGAGTEAFF
CDR3nt: TGTGCCAGCAGTGAAGCGGGGGCTGGGACTGAAGCTTTCTTT

j_gene: TRBJ2-7
v_gene: TRBV19
abundance: NA
d_gene: NA
CDR3aa: CASSIVGAYEQYF
CDR3nt: TGTGCCAGTAGTATAGTAGGGGCCTACGAGCAGTACTTC

j_gene: TRBJ2-2
v_gene: TRBV7-8
abundance: NA
d_gene: NA
CDR3aa: CASSSLLETGELFF
CDR3nt: TGTGCCAGCAGCTCCCTCTTAGAGACCGGGGAGCTGTTTTTT

j_gene: TRBJ2-3
v_gene: TRBV6-1
abundance: NA
d_gene: TRBD2
CDR3aa: CASSEAHGGADTQYF
CDR3nt: TGTGCCAGCAGTGAAGCGCACGGGGGGGCAGATACGCAGTATTTT

j_gene: TRBJ1-2
v_gene: TRBV28
abundance: NA
d_gene: NA
CDR3aa: CASSLSFGGAYGYTF
CDR3nt: TGTGCCAGCAGTTTGTCCTTTGGGGGGGCCTATGGCTACACCTTC

j_gene: TRBJ1-2
v_gene: TRBV19
abundance: NA
d_gene: NA
CDR3aa: CASSIPRSVNYGYTF
CDR3nt: TGTGCCAGTAGTATCCCCCGTTCGGTTAACTATGGCTACACCTTC

j_gene: TRBJ1-1
v_gene: TRBV3-1/TRBV3-2
abundance: NA
d_gene: TRBD1
CDR3aa: CASSRLPGQGNTEAFF
CDR3nt: TGTGCCAGCAGCCGACTACCGGGACAGGGAAACACTGAAGCTTTCTTT

j_gene: TRBJ2-1
v_gene: TRBV18
abundance: NA
d_gene: TRBD2
CDR3aa: CASSLSGRDEQFF
CDR3nt: TGTGCCAGCTCACTTAGCGGGAGGGATGAGCAGTTCTTC

j_gene: TRBJ2-5
v_gene: TRBV30
abundance: NA
d_gene: NA
CDR3aa: CACLPRGVGTQYF
CDR3nt: TGTGCCTGCCTCCCCAGGGGGGTGGGGACCCAGTACTTC

j_gene: TRBJ1-2
v_gene: TRBV6-2/TRBV6-3
abundance: NA
d_gene: TRBD1
CDR3aa: CASSTNLGTAYGYTF
CDR3nt: TGTGCCAGCAGCACTAACCTCGGGACAGCCTATGGCTACACCTTC

j_gene: TRBJ2-7
v_gene: TRBV29-1
abundance: NA
d_gene: TRBD1
CDR3aa: CSVMGQGKAYEQYF
CDR3nt: TGCAGCGTCATGGGACAGGGGAAAGCCTACGAGCAGTACTTC

j_gene: TRBJ2-1
v_gene: TRBV7-9
abundance: once
d_gene: NA
CDR3aa: CASSSGLRGYNEQFF
CDR3nt: TGTGCCAGCAGCTCCGGACTGAGAGGATACAATGAGCAGTTCTTC

j_gene: TRBJ1-2
v_gene: TRBV7-9
abundance: NA
d_gene: TRBD1
CDR3aa: CASSIGTGARGYTF
CDR3nt: TGTGCCAGCAGTATAGGGACAGGCGCTCGTGGCTACACCTTC

j_gene: TRBJ1-2
v_gene: TRBV19
abundance: NA
d_gene: NA
CDR3aa: CASIPPRGIIYGYTF
CDR3nt: TGTGCCAGTATACCCCCTCGAGGGATCATCTATGGCTACACCTTC

j_gene: TRBJ2-7
v_gene: TRBV7-9
abundance: NA
d_gene: TRBD1
CDR3aa: CASSNDRGPGQYF
CDR3nt: TGTGCCAGCAGCAACGACAGGGGGCCTGGGCAGTACTTC